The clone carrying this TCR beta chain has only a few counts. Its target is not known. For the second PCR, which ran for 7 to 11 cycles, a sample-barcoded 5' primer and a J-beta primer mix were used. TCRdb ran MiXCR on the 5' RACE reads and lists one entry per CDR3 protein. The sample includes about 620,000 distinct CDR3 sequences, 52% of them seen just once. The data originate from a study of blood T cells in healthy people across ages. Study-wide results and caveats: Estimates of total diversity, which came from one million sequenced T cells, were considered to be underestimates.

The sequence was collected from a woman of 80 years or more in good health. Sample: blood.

The CDR3 nucleotides read TGTGCCAGCAGCTTCCGTGGGTACTCGGGCTGGACCGCGAACTCCTACAATGAGCAGTTCTTC. Protein sequence: CASSFRGYSGWTANSYNEQFF. The rearrangement links TRBV11-2 to TRBJ2-1, with unresolved D. This CDR3 has 21 residues. V was shortened by 3 bases and J by 0 bases, with 27 bases between the two germline ends. Germline CDR1 is SGHAT and CDR2 is FQNNGV.